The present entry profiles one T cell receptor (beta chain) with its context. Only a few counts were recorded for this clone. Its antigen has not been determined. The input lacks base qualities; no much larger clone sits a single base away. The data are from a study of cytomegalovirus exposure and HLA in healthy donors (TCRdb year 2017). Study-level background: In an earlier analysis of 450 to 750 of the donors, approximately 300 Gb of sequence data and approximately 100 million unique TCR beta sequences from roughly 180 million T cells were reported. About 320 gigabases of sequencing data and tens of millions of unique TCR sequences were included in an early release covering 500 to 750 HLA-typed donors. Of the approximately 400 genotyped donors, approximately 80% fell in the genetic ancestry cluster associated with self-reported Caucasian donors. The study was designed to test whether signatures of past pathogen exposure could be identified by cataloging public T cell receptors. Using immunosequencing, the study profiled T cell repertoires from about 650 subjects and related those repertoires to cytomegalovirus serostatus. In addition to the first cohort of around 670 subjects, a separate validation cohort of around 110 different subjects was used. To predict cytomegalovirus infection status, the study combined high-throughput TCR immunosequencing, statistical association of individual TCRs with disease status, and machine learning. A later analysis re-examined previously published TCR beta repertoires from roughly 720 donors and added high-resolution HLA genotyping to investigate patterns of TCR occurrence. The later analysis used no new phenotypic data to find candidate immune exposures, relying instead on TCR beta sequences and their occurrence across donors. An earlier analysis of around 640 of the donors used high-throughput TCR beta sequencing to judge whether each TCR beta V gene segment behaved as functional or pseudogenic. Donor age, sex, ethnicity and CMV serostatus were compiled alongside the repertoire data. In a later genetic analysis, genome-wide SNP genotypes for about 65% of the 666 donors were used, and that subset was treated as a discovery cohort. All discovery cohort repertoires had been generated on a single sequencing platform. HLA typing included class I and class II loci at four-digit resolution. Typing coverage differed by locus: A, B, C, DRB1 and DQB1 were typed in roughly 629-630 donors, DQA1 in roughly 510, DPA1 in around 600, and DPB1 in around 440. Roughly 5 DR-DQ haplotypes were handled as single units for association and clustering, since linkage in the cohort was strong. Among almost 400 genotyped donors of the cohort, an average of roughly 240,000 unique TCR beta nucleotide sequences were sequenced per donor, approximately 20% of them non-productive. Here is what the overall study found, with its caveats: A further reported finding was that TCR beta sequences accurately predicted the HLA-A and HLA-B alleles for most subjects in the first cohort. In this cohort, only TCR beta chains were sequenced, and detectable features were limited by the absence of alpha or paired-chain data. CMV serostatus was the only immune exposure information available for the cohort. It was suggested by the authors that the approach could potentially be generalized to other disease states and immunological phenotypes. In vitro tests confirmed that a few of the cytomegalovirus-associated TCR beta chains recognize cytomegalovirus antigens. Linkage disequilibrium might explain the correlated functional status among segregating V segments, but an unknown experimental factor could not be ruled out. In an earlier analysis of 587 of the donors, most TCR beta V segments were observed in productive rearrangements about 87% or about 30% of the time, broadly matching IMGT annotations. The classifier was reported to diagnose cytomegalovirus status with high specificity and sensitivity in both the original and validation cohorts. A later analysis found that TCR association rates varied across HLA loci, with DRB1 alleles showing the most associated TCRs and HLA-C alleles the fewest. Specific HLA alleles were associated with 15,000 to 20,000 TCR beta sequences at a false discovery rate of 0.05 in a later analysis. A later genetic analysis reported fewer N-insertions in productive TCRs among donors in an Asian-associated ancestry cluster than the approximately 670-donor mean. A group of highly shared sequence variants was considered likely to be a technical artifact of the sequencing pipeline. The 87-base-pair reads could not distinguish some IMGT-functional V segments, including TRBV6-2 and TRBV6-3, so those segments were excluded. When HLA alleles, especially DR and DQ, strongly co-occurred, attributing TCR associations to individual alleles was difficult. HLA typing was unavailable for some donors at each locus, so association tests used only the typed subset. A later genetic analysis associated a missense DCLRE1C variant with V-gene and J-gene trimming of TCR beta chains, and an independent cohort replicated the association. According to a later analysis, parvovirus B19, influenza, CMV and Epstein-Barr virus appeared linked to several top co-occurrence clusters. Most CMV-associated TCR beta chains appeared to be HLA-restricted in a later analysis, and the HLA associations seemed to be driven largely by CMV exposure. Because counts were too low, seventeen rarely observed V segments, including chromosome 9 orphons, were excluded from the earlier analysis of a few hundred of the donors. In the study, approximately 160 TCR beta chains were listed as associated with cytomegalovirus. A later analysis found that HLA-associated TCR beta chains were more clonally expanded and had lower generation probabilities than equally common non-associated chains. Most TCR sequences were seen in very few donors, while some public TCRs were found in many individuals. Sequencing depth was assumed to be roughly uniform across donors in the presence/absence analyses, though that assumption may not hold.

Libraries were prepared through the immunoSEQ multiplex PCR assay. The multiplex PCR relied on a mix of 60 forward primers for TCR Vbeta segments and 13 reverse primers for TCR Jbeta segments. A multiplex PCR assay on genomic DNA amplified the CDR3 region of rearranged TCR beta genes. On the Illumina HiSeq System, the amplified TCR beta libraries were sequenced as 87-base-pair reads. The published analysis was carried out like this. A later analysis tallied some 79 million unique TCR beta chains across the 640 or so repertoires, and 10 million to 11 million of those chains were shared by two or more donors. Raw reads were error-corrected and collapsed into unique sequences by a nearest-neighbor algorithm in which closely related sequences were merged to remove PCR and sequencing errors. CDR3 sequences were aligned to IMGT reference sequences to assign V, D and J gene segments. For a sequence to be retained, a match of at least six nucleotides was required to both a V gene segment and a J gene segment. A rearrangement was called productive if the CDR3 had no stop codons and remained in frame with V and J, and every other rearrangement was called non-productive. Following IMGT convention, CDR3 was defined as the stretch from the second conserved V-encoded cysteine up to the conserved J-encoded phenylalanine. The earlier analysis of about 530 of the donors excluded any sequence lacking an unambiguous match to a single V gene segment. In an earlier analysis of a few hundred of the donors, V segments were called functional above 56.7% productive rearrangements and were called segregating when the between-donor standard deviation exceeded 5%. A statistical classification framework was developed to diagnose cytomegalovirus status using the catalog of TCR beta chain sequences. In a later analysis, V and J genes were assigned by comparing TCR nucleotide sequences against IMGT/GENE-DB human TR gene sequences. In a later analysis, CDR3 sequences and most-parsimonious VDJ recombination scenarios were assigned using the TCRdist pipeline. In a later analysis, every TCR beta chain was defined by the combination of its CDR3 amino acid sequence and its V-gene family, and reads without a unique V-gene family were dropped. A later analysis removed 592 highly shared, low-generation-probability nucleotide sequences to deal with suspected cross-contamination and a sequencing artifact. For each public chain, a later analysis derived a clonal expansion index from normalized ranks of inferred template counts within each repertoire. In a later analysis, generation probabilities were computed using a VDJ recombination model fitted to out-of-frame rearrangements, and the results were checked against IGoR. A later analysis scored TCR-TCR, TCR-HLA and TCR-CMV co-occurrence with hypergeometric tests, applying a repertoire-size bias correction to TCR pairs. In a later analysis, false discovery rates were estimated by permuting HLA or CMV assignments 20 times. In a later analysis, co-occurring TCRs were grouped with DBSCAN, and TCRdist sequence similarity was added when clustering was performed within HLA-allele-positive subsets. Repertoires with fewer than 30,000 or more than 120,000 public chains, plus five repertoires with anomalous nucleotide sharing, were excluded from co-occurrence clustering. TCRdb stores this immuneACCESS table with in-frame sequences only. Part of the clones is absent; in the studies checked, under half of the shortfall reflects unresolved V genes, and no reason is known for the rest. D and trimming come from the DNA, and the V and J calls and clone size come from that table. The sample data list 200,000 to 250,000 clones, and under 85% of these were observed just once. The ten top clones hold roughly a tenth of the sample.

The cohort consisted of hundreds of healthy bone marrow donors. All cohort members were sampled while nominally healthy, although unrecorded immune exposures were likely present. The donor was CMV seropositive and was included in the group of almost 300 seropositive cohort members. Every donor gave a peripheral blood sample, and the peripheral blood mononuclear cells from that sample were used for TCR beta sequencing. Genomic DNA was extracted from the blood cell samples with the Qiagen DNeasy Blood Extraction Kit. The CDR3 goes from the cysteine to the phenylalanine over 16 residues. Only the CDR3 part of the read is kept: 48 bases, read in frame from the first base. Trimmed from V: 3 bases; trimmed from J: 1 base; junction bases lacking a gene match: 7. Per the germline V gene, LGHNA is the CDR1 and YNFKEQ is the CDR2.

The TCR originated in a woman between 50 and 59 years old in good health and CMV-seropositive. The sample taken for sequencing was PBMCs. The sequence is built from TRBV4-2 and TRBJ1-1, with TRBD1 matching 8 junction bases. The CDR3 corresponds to CASSQDPGTGNTEAFF. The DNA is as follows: TGTGCCAGCAGCCAGGACCCAGGGACAGGGAACACTGAAGCTTTCTTT.